Presented here are 9 T cell receptor beta chains from one specimen sequenced in a study of CD8 T cells in ankylosing spondylitis. TCRdb reprocessed the 5' RACE reads with MiXCR, giving one entry per CDR3 protein. The sample yields about 100,000 distinct CDR3 sequences, roughly 8.7% seen once. The material sequenced was blood, either unsorted or a sorted T cell fraction (not recorded which). The receptors originated from a male donor with ankylosing spondylitis or in good health (not recorded which).

This clonotype occurred many times. The chain is built from TRBV30 and TRBJ1-3; D is unclear. The germline V gene has CDR1 GTSNPN and CDR2 SVGIG (reference sequence). There are 12 residues in the CDR3. Trimming removed 8 bases from V and 2 bases from J, with 10 bases in between. The CDR3 protein is CAGRLAGNTIYF. The CDR3 coding sequence is TGTGCCGGACGACTCGCTGGAAACACCATATATTTT.

For this clonotype: A much larger clone lies a single base off, so this may be a read error. The chain joins TRBV29-1 to TRBJ1-1; D gene ambiguous. CDR1 and CDR2 from the germline V gene are SQVTM and ANQGSEA. This CDR3 region has 12 residues. V was cut by 5 bases and J by 5 bases, with 12 bases left in between. CDR3 in DNA: TGCAGCGTTCGCGTCGGCCGGACTGAAGCTTTCTTT. Protein: CSVRVGRTEAFF. The variable domain in full, with the rest retrieved from reference TRBV29-1 and TRBJ1-1, is SAVISQKPSRDICQRGTSLTIQCQVDSQVTMMFWYRQQPGQSLTLIATANQGSEATYESGFVIDKFPISRPNLTFSTLTVSNMSPEDSSIYLCSVRVGRTEAFFGQGTRLTVV.

This clonotype was counted ten times or more. The chain combines TRBV12-3 or TRBV12-4 with TRBJ2-7, with D perhaps TRBD1 (5 bases). This CDR3 is built from 17 residues. Between the trimmed V and J ends, which lost 7 bases and 1 base, there was a span of 23 bases. As DNA, the CDR3 is TGTGCCAGCACCCTGGTGGTTAGAGGACACGTATCCTACGAGCAGTACTTC. Translating it yields CASTLVVRGHVSYEQYF.

The chain links TRBV5-6 to TRBJ2-5; 7 positions match TRBD1. Germline-derived CDR1 and CDR2 are SGHDT and YYEEEE. The ends lost 3 bases at V and 0 bases at J; junction bases unmatched: 5. This CDR3 has 15 amino acids. The chain's CDR3 is CASSSPGQYQETQYF. The CDR3 coding sequence is TGTGCCAGCAGCTCACCGGGACAGTACCAAGAGACCCAGTACTTC.

The table lists this clonotype with a few counts. The chain recombines TRBV5-6 with TRBJ1-1; tentatively, D is TRBD1 (6 bases). Germline values: CDR1 SGHDT, CDR2 YYEEEE. The CDR3 is 14 residues long. V lost 4 bases and J 11 bases, leaving 21 bases between the germline ends. The CDR3 loop reads CASSRPPPFTGAFF. The CDR3 bases are TGTGCCAGCAGCCGTCCCCCACCCTTTACAGGGGCTTTCTTT.

This clonotype is a singleton in its sample. The V call is TRBV19, the J call TRBJ2-7; D is possibly TRBD2 (6 bases). Trimming cost V 0 bases and J 6 bases, with 12 bases left between them. CDR3 length equals 14 residues. The germline V gene has CDR1 LNHDA and CDR2 SQIVND (reference sequence). This CDR3 reads CASSIDRSGGEQYF. The CDR3 DNA follows: TGTGCCAGTAGTATAGATCGGTCCGGGGGCGAGCAGTACTTC.

This clonotype was picked up a small number of times. The chain links TRBV10-3 to TRBJ1-4; 9 nucleotides agree with TRBD1. CDR3 length equals 14 residues. Germline V CDR1 and CDR2: ENHRY, SYGVKD. The V and J ends lost 4 bases and 8 bases, in that order; junction bases with no gene match: 5. CDR3 region: CAISGDREVEKLFF. The CDR3 coding sequence is TGTGCCATCAGTGGGGACAGGGAGGTAGAAAAACTGTTTTTT.

The V gene is TRBV11-2, the J gene TRBJ2-7; D not certain. With 0 bases removed from V and 2 bases from J, the gap between germline ends came to 8 bases. The CDR3 has 14 residues. Germline CDR1 SGHAT, CDR2 FQNNGV. The chain's CDR3 is CASSLDRGTYEQYF. The CDR3 bases are TGTGCCAGCAGCTTAGATCGTGGGACCTACGAGCAGTACTTC.

This clonotype has ten or more counts. This chain uses TRBV29-1 with TRBJ2-1; D gene unclear. V dropped 5 bases and J dropped 10 bases, with 15 bases sitting between them. CDR3 length equals 12 residues. The germline V gene has CDR1 SQVTM and CDR2 ANQGSEA. Here the CDR3 DNA reads TGCAGCGTTAGCCCCGATACTTGGGAGCAGTTCTTC. This translates into CSVSPDTWEQFF.